The 11 T cell receptor beta chains presented below share a single source sample, sequenced in a study of blood T cells in healthy people across ages. For the second PCR, which ran for about 7 to 11 cycles, a sample-barcoded 5' primer and a J-beta primer mix were used. TCRdb passed the 5' RACE reads through MiXCR, listing each CDR3 protein once. Altogether hundreds of thousands of distinct CDR3 sequences are present, roughly 44% being singletons, with the ten largest covering 20% to 25%. Sequenced material: blood. The source is a woman aged 55-75 years in good health.

The chain joins TRBV7-9 to TRBJ2-2; TRBD1 aligns across 7 bases. Germline loops: CDR1 SEHNR, CDR2 FQNEAQ (reference sequence). V trimming: 5 bases; J trimming: 3 bases; junction bases outside the gene matches: 9. The CDR3 runs to 16 residues. CDR3 sequence (DNA): TGTGCCAGCAGCGACGGACAGGCTATGGACACCGGGGAGCTGTTTTTT. Encoded protein: CASSDGQAMDTGELFF.

This chain joins TRBV27 and TRBJ2-7, with 10 nucleotides matching TRBD2. The CDR3 length is 14 residues. V was pared by 4 bases and J by 6 bases, with 6 bases of the junction left unmatched. Looked up from germline, CDR1 is MNHEY and CDR2 is SMNVEV (reference sequence). In nucleotides, the CDR3 is TGTGCCAGCAGTTCCGGACTAGCGGAGCCCGAGCAGTACTTC. This gives the protein CASSSGLAEPEQYF.

This sequence joins TRBV29-1 and TRBJ1-3, with D possibly being TRBD1 (5 bases). V dropped 7 bases and J dropped 4 bases, with 17 bases sitting between them. The CDR3 totals 14 residues. Germline V CDR1 and CDR2: SQVTM, ANQGSEA. CDR3 loop: CSALQGAGGNTIYF. The CDR3 DNA reads as TGCAGCGCCCTCCAAGGGGCGGGAGGAAACACCATATATTTT.

The rearrangement joins TRBV12-3 or TRBV12-4 to TRBJ2-4; D gene ambiguous. V shed 7 bases and J shed 0 bases, with 7 bases lying between them. The CDR3 contains 13 residues. Written as DNA, the CDR3 is TGTGCCAGCACGATCCTAGCCAAAAACATTCAGTACTTC. Translating gives CASTILAKNIQYF.

This clonotype was counted between two and nine times. Here the CDR3 reads CASSKGSDNEQFF. The CDR3 nucleotides read TGTGCCAGCAGCAAAGGGAGTGACAATGAGCAGTTCTTC. This chain connects TRBV21-1 to TRBJ2-1. TRBV21-1 is a documented pseudogene. CDR3 length: 13 amino acids.

This clonotype was seen ten or more times. A much larger clone is a single base away; this may be a read error. V is TRBV7-2 and J is TRBJ2-7; a possible D gene is TRBD2 (5 bases). Germline lookup yields CDR1 SGHTA and CDR2 FQGNSA. The CDR3 is 15 residues long. V was clipped by 5 bases and J by 0 bases, with 14 bases between them. The CDR3: CASSTSVGNSYEQYF. The CDR3 region has the DNA TGTGCCAGCAGCACCTCAGTCGGGAACTCCTACGAGCAGTACTTC.

This clonotype was seen a few times. The chain joins TRBV15 to TRBJ2-3; TRBD2 matches at 10 bases. CDR3 length: 17 amino acids. J gave up 3 bases and V 1 base, and 7 bases lay outside the gene matches. The germline V gene has CDR1 LNHNV and CDR2 YYDKDF (reference sequence). CDR3 sequence (DNA): TGTGCCACCAGCAGAGTTGTGGCTAGCGGGAGAACAGATACGCAGTATTTT. Its protein product is CATSRVVASGRTDTQYF.

The rearrangement joins TRBV12-3 or TRBV12-4 to TRBJ2-3, with 7 bases lining up with TRBD2. The CDR3 covers 16 residues. The junction had 14 bases not matched to a gene; V was cut back by 4 bases and J by 7 bases. CDR3 sequence: CASSSARDGGRYTQYF. DNA of the CDR3: TGTGCCAGCAGTTCCGCCCGGGACGGGGGGAGGTATACGCAGTATTTT.

The rearrangement joins TRBV5-1 to TRBJ2-1; TRBD2 might be the D (5 bases). V shed 6 bases and J shed 6 bases, with 13 bases lying between them. Germline CDR1 and CDR2: SGHRS and YFSETQ. The CDR3 consists of 13 residues. The CDR3 coding sequence is TGCGCCAGCAAAAGCGGAGCTGTCAATGAGCAGTTCTTC. Protein sequence: CASKSGAVNEQFF.

The chain is built from TRBV29-1 and TRBJ2-4, with TRBD1 matching 8 bases. Per the germline V gene, CDR1 is SQVTM and CDR2 is ANQGSEA. J gave up 3 bases and V 0 bases, and 7 bases lay outside the gene matches. This CDR3 region has 16 residues. Here the CDR3 reads CSVEEIDRGGKNIQYF. DNA of the CDR3: TGCAGCGTTGAAGAGATCGACAGGGGAGGCAAAAACATTCAGTACTTC.

CDR3 sequence reads: CASSLTRTEREKLFF. CDR3 nucleotides: TGTGCCAGCAGCTTAACCCGCACTGAGCGCGAAAAACTGTTTTTT. The J gene is TRBJ1-4, the V gene TRBV7-6; D not certain. This CDR3 contains 15 residues. V gave up 2 bases and J gave up 8 bases, with 15 bases separating them. The germline CDR1 and CDR2 sequences are SGHVS and FNYEAQ.